The 26 T cell receptor beta chains below all came from one sample that was sequenced in a study of cytomegalovirus exposure and HLA in healthy donors. The primer mix had 60 Vbeta and 13 Jbeta primers. Sequenced by immunoSEQ multiplex PCR; TCRdb stores in-frame clones only, minus some. There are some 200,000 clones in the sample; 70% occur only once, and 2.6% lies in the top ten. The sequenced sample consisted of PBMCs. The source of these receptors is a man aged 35-49 years in good health and CMV-seropositive.

There are a few counts of this clone. The V and J genes are TRBV10-3 and TRBJ2-2; TRBD1 matches at 7 bases. Germline V gene lookup returns CDR1 ENHRY and CDR2 SYGVKD. This CDR3 spans 14 amino acids. J gave up 3 bases and V 7 bases, and 5 bases lay outside the gene matches. The CDR3 DNA sequence: TGTGCCATCAAAGGGCAGGGGGACACCGGGGAGCTGTTTTTT. This sequence encodes CAIKGQGDTGELFF.

V usage is TRBV9 and J usage is TRBJ1-6, with D maybe TRBD1 (5 bases). V shed 2 bases and J shed 1 base, with 7 bases lying between them. CDR1 SGDLS and CDR2 YYNGEE come from the germline V gene. This CDR3 has 15 residues. In DNA form, the CDR3 reads TGTGCCAGCAGCGTCGACAGTTCCTATAATTCACCCCTCCACTTT. Translating it yields CASSVDSSYNSPLHF.

This rearrangement joins TRBV5-6 to TRBJ2-5, with 7 positions matching TRBD1. The better agreement between TRBJ2-7 and the DNA end casts doubt on the J call. CDR1 and CDR2 from the germline V gene are SGHDT and YYEEEE. CDR3 length: 15 residues. Here the CDR3 reads CASSSRQGLVYEQYF. The CDR3 region has the DNA TGTGCCAGCAGCTCAAGACAGGGCCTCGTATACGAGCAGTACTTC.

This chain connects TRBV9 to TRBJ2-3; TRBD1 matches 7 bases. The CDR3 runs to 16 residues. Germline CDR1 is SGDLS and CDR2 is YYNGEE. V was pared by 4 bases and J by 0 bases, with 8 bases of the junction left unmatched. CDR3 DNA: TGTGCCAGCAGCCCCGGGACAGCACCTAGCACAGATACGCAGTATTTT. Translation gives CASSPGTAPSTDTQYF.

The chain combines TRBV9 with TRBJ1-5; D not certain. The CDR3 length is 16 residues. CDR1 and CDR2 (germline): SGDLS, YYNGEE. Trimming removed 3 bases at V and 4 bases at J, with 17 bases between. The CDR3 loop is CASSAPTERRNQPQHF. In DNA, the CDR3 is TGTGCCAGCAGCGCCCCCACAGAGAGAAGGAATCAGCCCCAGCATTTT.

The rearrangement links TRBV6-1 to TRBJ1-5, with a possible D match to TRBD1 (5 bases). V lost 1 base, J lost 6 bases, and 13 bases lay in between. CDR3 length equals 15 residues. Germline CDR1 and CDR2: MNHNS and SASEGT. This chain's CDR3 is CASSEEGWGVQPQHF. For the CDR3, the DNA is TGTGCCAGCAGTGAAGAGGGGTGGGGCGTTCAGCCCCAGCATTTT.

This clone was recorded only once. The chain combines TRBV28 with TRBJ2-2; TRBD1 aligns across 8 bases. There are 17 residues in the CDR3. Germline trimming cut 4 bases from V and 1 base from J; bases unmatched to any gene: 8. CDR1 MDHEN and CDR2 SYDVKM come from the germline V gene. The CDR3 here is CASSSPLGTGNTGELFF. Written as DNA, the CDR3 is TGTGCCAGCAGTTCCCCCTTGGGGACAGGGAACACCGGGGAGCTGTTTTTT.

The chain is built from TRBV6-4 and TRBJ2-5; a possible D gene is TRBD2 (6 bases). Trimming shortened V by 5 bases and J by 5 bases, and 18 bases separated the two germline ends. The germline V gene has CDR1 MRHNA and CDR2 SNTAGT. The CDR3 consists of 15 residues. Here the CDR3 reads CASSPSVGAGETQYF. DNA of the CDR3: TGTGCCAGCAGTCCCAGCGTAGGGGCGGGGGAGACCCAGTACTTC.

The V and J genes are TRBV19 and TRBJ2-5; 11 nucleotides line up with TRBD1. CDR3 length: 16 amino acids. Per germline, CDR1 LNHDA and CDR2 SQIVND (reference sequence). The V and J ends lost 1 base and 2 bases, in that order; junction bases with no gene match: 3. The CDR3 loop is CASSIGTGGKQETQYF. In nucleotides, the CDR3 is TGTGCCAGTAGTATAGGGACAGGGGGCAAGCAAGAGACCCAGTACTTC.

This chain joins TRBV19 and TRBJ2-1; D may be TRBD1 (8 bases). Germline values: CDR1 LNHDA, CDR2 SQIVND (reference sequence). V lost 6 bases to trimming and J lost 5 bases, with 23 bases between them. The length of the CDR3 is 17 residues. The CDR3 is CASSQSPGGQAHNEQFF. The CDR3 DNA is TGTGCCAGTAGCCAAAGCCCGGGGGGACAGGCACACAATGAGCAGTTCTTC.

The genes are TRBV7-6 and TRBJ2-5, with 9 bases aligning to TRBD2. Per the germline V gene, CDR1 is SGHVS and CDR2 is FNYEAQ. This CDR3 region has 15 residues. J was trimmed by 5 bases and V by 5 bases; bases with no gene match: 9. For the CDR3, the DNA is TGTGCCAGCAGCCGCCCACGCGGGGGGGTGGAGACCCAGTACTTC. Translating gives CASSRPRGGVETQYF.

This clone came up a few times. V is TRBV4-1 and J is TRBJ2-7; TRBD1 agrees at 10 bases. Germline V CDR1 and CDR2: MGHRA, YSYEKL. Unmatched junction bases numbered 13, after V lost 1 base and J lost 4 bases. CDR3 length equals 18 residues. CDR3: CASSQGVPGTGVPYEQYF. CDR3 DNA sequence: TGCGCCAGCAGCCAAGGGGTTCCTGGGACAGGGGTCCCTTACGAGCAGTACTTC.

This clone was counted only a few times. The chain combines TRBV6-1 with TRBJ1-5; 7 bases are shared with TRBD1. V shed 4 bases and J 4 bases; nucleotides not matched to a gene: 4. In germline, CDR1 is MNHNS, CDR2 SASEGT. This CDR3 has 14 residues. CDR3 sequence (DNA): TGTGCCAGCAGTGTCGGCAGGGGGAATCAGCCCCAGCATTTT. It encodes CASSVGRGNQPQHF.

The CDR3 sequence is CASSGQGGNTGELFF. The CDR3 DNA sequence: TGTGCCAGCAGTGGACAGGGGGGGAACACCGGGGAGCTGTTTTTT. The J gene is TRBJ2-2, the V gene TRBV2; 9 bases align to TRBD1. V shed 4 bases and J 1 base; nucleotides not matched to a gene: 1. Germline CDR1 reads SNHLY; CDR2 reads FYNNEI. This CDR3 region has 15 residues.

The chain is built from TRBV6-1 and TRBJ2-2; weak D call: TRBD2 (5 bases). In germline, CDR1 is MNHNS, CDR2 SASEGT. The CDR3 length is 14 residues. With 7 bases removed from V and 4 bases from J, the gap between germline ends came to 13 bases. CDR3: CASMPGWITGELFF. DNA for the CDR3: TGTGCCAGCATGCCGGGGTGGATCACCGGGGAGCTGTTTTTT.

This chain connects TRBV6-6 to TRBJ1-4; no reliable D call. The CDR3 length is 13 residues. Germline V lookup: CDR1 MNHNY, CDR2 SVGAGI (reference sequence). Trimming pared 5 bases from V and 15 bases from J, leaving 19 bases between. This CDR3 reads CASSATTLIEVFF. The DNA for the CDR3 is TGTGCCAGCAGTGCCACGACCCTCATCGAGGTGTTTTTT.

This chain connects TRBV4-1 to TRBJ1-2, with TRBD1 as a possible D gene (5 bases). The CDR3 contains 15 residues. V was shortened by 1 base and J by 6 bases, with 15 bases between the two germline ends. Germline V gives CDR1 MGHRA, CDR2 YSYEKL. CDR3 sequence: CASSQVPGNPDGYTF. The CDR3 nucleotides are TGCGCCAGCAGCCAAGTCCCAGGGAATCCAGATGGCTACACCTTC.

The chain uses TRBV2 and TRBJ1-1; D call uncertain. Trimming left V 6 bases short and J 1 base short, with 6 bases between. The germline gives CDR1 SNHLY, CDR2 FYNNEI. This CDR3 is 12 amino acids long. The CDR3 DNA is TGTGCCAGCAGCAGACAGAACACTGAAGCTTTCTTT. Translating gives CASSRQNTEAFF.

The chain recombines TRBV10-3 with TRBJ1-2; TRBD1 aligns across 7 bases. V shed 8 bases and J 0 bases; nucleotides not matched to a gene: 9. The CDR3 sequence is 15 residues long. Germline V gene sequence: CDR1 ENHRY, CDR2 SYGVKD. The CDR3 region has the DNA TGTGCCATCTCCCAGGGGGTCGAGGCTAACTATGGCTACACCTTC. It is translated as CAISQGVEANYGYTF.

CDR3 amino acids: CASSTFGWGAGELFF. The CDR3, as DNA: TGTGCCAGTAGTACGTTCGGGTGGGGGGCCGGGGAGCTGTTTTTT. V is TRBV19 and J is TRBJ2-2; possible D gene TRBD2, 6 bases. V shed 4 bases and J shed 6 bases, with 15 bases lying between them. Germline CDR1 is LNHDA and CDR2 is SQIVND (reference sequence). The CDR3 spans 15 residues.

As for this clone: The junction departs from germline at one end; a sequencing error may be responsible. The rearrangement joins TRBV18 to TRBJ1-3; the D is unclear. This CDR3 has 18 amino acids. Per the germline V gene, CDR1 is KGHSH and CDR2 is LQKENI. CDR3 nucleotide sequence: TGTGCCAGCTCGGTGGAGCGCGTCCTGATTAGCTCTGGAAACACCACATATTTT. Protein product: CASSVERVLISSGNTTYF. Looking up the rest from reference TRBV18 and TRBJ1-3 gives the full variable domain: NAGVMQNPRHLVRRRGQEARLRCSPMKGHSHVYWYRQLPEEGLKFMVYLQKENIIDESGMPKERFSAEFPKEGPSILRIQQVVRGDSAAYFCASSVERVLISSGNTTYFGEGSWLTVV.

The chain is built from TRBV5-4 and TRBJ2-7, with TRBD2 matching 11 bases. Germline V lookup: CDR1 SGHNT, CDR2 YYREEE (reference sequence). The CDR3 runs 15 residues. V shed 4 bases and J 2 bases; nucleotides not matched to a gene: 5. This CDR3 is CASSGTSGGPYEQYF. The CDR3 nucleotides read TGTGCCAGCAGCGGAACTAGCGGGGGACCCTACGAGCAGTACTTC.

This clone was found a few times. The rearrangement uses TRBV7-9 and TRBJ2-2, with 8 bases fitting TRBD1. The CDR3 covers 17 residues. Germline CDR1 reads SEHNR; CDR2 reads FQNEAQ (reference sequence). With V trimmed by 3 bases and J by 4 bases, 10 bases remained unmatched. The CDR3 coding sequence is TGTGCCAGCAGCTTCCGCCTCCTGGACAGGGTCACCGGGGAGCTGTTTTTT. Translating gives CASSFRLLDRVTGELFF.

The chain is built from TRBV19 and TRBJ2-5; 10 bases match TRBD2. J lost 5 bases, V lost 7 bases, and 10 bases had no gene match. There are 15 residues in the CDR3. The germline V gene encodes CDR1 LNHDA and CDR2 SQIVND (reference sequence). In DNA, the CDR3 is TGTGCCAGTACCGCTAGCGGGAGAGGGCGGGAGACCCAGTACTTC. Protein product: CASTASGRGRETQYF.

This clone was counted between two and nine times. This sequence joins TRBV9 and TRBJ1-6; 10 bases are a match to TRBD1. V lost 4 bases to trimming and J lost 6 bases; unmatched junction nucleotides: 16. Looked up from germline, CDR1 is SGDLS and CDR2 is YYNGEE. The CDR3 extends over 19 amino acids. The CDR3 bases are TGTGCCAGCAGCACCCCGGGACAGGGGCTCCCAGATCCTAATTCACCCCTCCACTTT. The encoded protein is CASSTPGQGLPDPNSPLHF. Filled out from reference TRBV9 and TRBJ1-6, the complete variable domain reads DSGVTQTPKHLITATGQRVTLRCSPRSGDLSVYWYQQSLDQGLQFLIQYYNGEERAKGNILERFSAQQFPDLHSELNLSSLELGDSALYFCASSTPGQGLPDPNSPLHFGNGTRLTVT.

The table lists this clone with a count of one. This sequence joins TRBV6-5 and TRBJ1-2; 8 nucleotides agree with TRBD1. The CDR3 has 12 amino acids. V lost 6 bases to trimming and J lost 8 bases; unmatched junction nucleotides: 5. Germline V gives CDR1 MNHEY, CDR2 SVGAGI. The CDR3 nucleotides are TGTGCCAGCAGACGGACAGGGCGCGGCTACACCTTC. Its translation: CASRRTGRGYTF.